The following is a TCR beta chain sequence with its context. Its target is unknown. The CDR3 sequence is 12 residues long. V shed 4 bases and J shed 8 bases, with 9 bases lying between them. CDR1 and CDR2 (germline): SNHLY, FYNNEI. Generated by immunoSEQ multiplex PCR, the TCRdb table keeps only in-frame clones and is missing some. The sample lists fewer than 65,000 clones, roughly 89% occurring once. The sample comes from a study of cytomegalovirus exposure and HLA in healthy donors. Regarding the study as a whole: The authors enumerated over 150 TCR beta chains as linked to cytomegalovirus.

This rearrangement joins TRBV2 to TRBJ2-4, with D tentatively TRBD2 (5 bases). This sequence originates from a young woman in good health and CMV-seronegative. Material: PBMCs. CDR3 amino acids: CASSADSHIQYF. CDR3 nucleotides: TGTGCCAGCAGTGCGGACTCTCACATTCAGTACTTC.